A selection of T cell receptor beta chains follows, all from one sample in a study of T cells in Graves' hyperthyroidism and ophthalmopathy. TCRdb re-called the multiplex PCR reads with MiXCR, one entry per CDR3 protein. The sample includes 450,000 to 650,000 distinct CDR3 sequences, approximately 15% of them seen just once. What was sequenced was blood. The receptors derive from a woman younger than 30 with Graves' ophthalmopathy. CDR3s include the opening cysteine and the closing phenylalanine or tryptophan. A D gene is named only where the DNA matches it firmly. The size of a clone is reported for some rows only, either as once, few or many, or as a class for expanded clones.

clone size	V gene	D gene	J gene	CDR3 DNA	CDR3 protein
-	TRBV6-2/TRBV6-3	TRBD2	TRBJ2-1	TGTGCCGGCAGTAAGACTAGCGGGATATACAATAAGCAGTTCTTC	CAGSKTSGIYNKQFF
many	TRBV27	TRBD1	TRBJ1-1	TGTGCCAGCAGTTTACTGGACAGGGGTGGTATGTACACTGAAGCTTTCTTT	CASSLLDRGGMYTEAFF
many	TRBV7-8	-	TRBJ1-2	TGTGCCAGCAGCTTAGCCCGGGCCCACGGCTATGGCTACACCTTC	CASSLARAHGYGYTF
many	TRBV2	-	TRBJ2-1	TGTGCCAGCAGTGGAACTAACCTGGGTGAGCAGTTCTTC	CASSGTNLGEQFF
once	TRBV25-1	-	TRBJ2-1	TGTGCCAGCAGTGAAGAGGCCTACCTCGCCAATGAGCAGTTCTTC	CASSEEAYLANEQFF
many	TRBV9	-	TRBJ1-2	TGTGCCAGCAGCGTAGGGGGGGAGGTGTATGGCTACACCTTC	CASSVGGEVYGYTF
many	TRBV6-1	-	TRBJ1-5	TGTGCCAGCAGTGAGGGGGGACGGAGTTCATTGCCCCAGCATTTT	CASSEGGRSSLPQHF
many	TRBV7-9	-	TRBJ2-7	TGTGCCAGCAGCTTAGTTGGAGCATCCGAGCAGTACTTC	CASSLVGASEQYF
many	TRBV20-1	-	TRBJ2-3	TGCAGTGCCGGTATCGTGTCGGGGCATGCAGATACGCAGTATTTT	CSAGIVSGHADTQYF
many	TRBV27	-	TRBJ1-5	TGTGCCAGCAGTATACGGGACAGCAATCAGCCCCAGCATTTT	CASSIRDSNQPQHF
many	TRBV3-1	TRBD2	TRBJ2-1	TGTGCCAGCAGCCAGGTCCTAGCGGGAGACTACAATGAGCAGTTCTTC	CASSQVLAGDYNEQFF
-	TRBV5-5	TRBD1	TRBJ1-5	TGTGCCAGCAGCTTGGTTCACCCGGGACAGGATAGCAATCAGCCCCAGCATTTT	CASSLVHPGQDSNQPQHF
few	TRBV7-9	-	TRBJ2-7	TGTGCCAGCAGCTTAGTAGGGTTGGTTTACGAGCAGTACTTC	CASSLVGLVYEQYF
many	TRBV7-2	-	TRBJ1-2	TGTGCCAGCAGCTTAGAGTCAGGTGGCTACACCTTC	CASSLESGGYTF
many	TRBV28	-	TRBJ2-3	TGTGCCAGCAGTTCTCCACAGTCAGATACGCAGTATTTT	CASSSPQSDTQYF
many	TRBV28	TRBD2	TRBJ2-7	TGTGCCAGCTCCTTGGGGCTAGCGGGACCCCTATGGGAGCAGTACTTC	CASSLGLAGPLWEQYF
-	TRBV12-3/TRBV12-4	-	TRBJ1-2	TGTGCCAGCAGCCCGTTGTGGTCGTATGGCTACACCTTC	CASSPLWSYGYTF
few	TRBV11-1	-	TRBJ2-7	TGTGCCAGCAGGGAGGGGCTCCGGGACGCCGGTTACGAGCAGTACTTC	CASREGLRDAGYEQYF
many	TRBV15	-	TRBJ2-3	TGTGCCACCAGCCTCGCTAGGACTTACACAGATACGCAGTATTTT	CATSLARTYTDTQYF
many	TRBV3-1	-	TRBJ2-7	TGTGCCAGCAGCCAAGGGAACGAGCAGTACTTC	CASSQGNEQYF
many	TRBV27	-	TRBJ2-7	TGTGCCAGCAGCCAACTGAACGAGCAGTACTTC	CASSQLNEQYF
many	TRBV2	-	TRBJ2-7	TGTGCCAGCAGAGAGGTGAGCGTCGGAAACGAGCAGTACTTC	CASREVSVGNEQYF
many	TRBV18	-	TRBJ2-5	TGTGCCAGCTCACCCGCCAGGCAAGAGACCCAGTACTTC	CASSPARQETQYF
-	TRBV30	TRBD1	TRBJ2-1	TGTGCCTGGATCGGTCCCGGGACAGGGCCCTACAATGAGCAGTTCTTC	CAWIGPGTGPYNEQFF
-	TRBV29-1	-	TRBJ2-7	TGCAGCGTTCGGCGCGCGGGCGAGCAGTACTTC	CSVRRAGEQYF
-	TRBV30	TRBD1	TRBJ2-7	TGTGCCTGCCGCCCCGCAGGGGGCGACTACGAGCAGTACTTC	CACRPAGGDYEQYF
few	TRBV30	-	TRBJ2-4	TGTGCCTGGAGTGAGGGATGGAGGGCGCCTTTAGTCAAAAACATTCAGTACTTC	CAWSEGWRAPLVKNIQYF
many	TRBV28	-	TRBJ2-7	TGTGCCAGCAGTTTTGGGCAGGAGACCTACGAGCAGTACTTC	CASSFGQETYEQYF
many	TRBV20-1	TRBD1	TRBJ1-1	TGCAGTGCTAGAGATTTGGGGACAGGGGTCACTGAAGCTTTCTTT	CSARDLGTGVTEAFF